The clone carrying this TCR beta chain was counted ten times or more. Antigen unknown. The sample belongs to a study of CD8 T cells in ankylosing spondylitis. Study-level findings and limits: A TCR beta motif made of several highly homologous variants seemed typical of ankylosing spondylitis blood. There was reportedly significant enrichment of clones that were disease-linked in matched ankylosing spondylitis synovial fluid.

Quantitative 5'-RACE with molecular barcodes produced the TCR beta libraries. TCRdb recomputed calls from the 5' RACE reads with MiXCR, one row per CDR3 protein. Of more than 110,000 distinct CDR3 sequences in the sample, approximately 9.2% are singletons; the top ten hold 7.3%. The V and J ends lost 0 bases and 7 bases respectively, with 10 bases between them. CDR1 and CDR2 (germline): MNHEY, SMNVEV (reference sequence). The length of the CDR3 is 15 residues. The specimen was synovial fluid, either unsorted or a sorted T cell fraction (not recorded which). This sequence was found in a male donor with ankylosing spondylitis. V is TRBV27 and J is TRBJ1-6; no clear D gene. The CDR3, as DNA: TGTGCCAGCAGTTTATCGCAGCCAGTGAATTCACCCCTCCACTTT. It specifies CASSLSQPVNSPLHF.